Given below is one TCR beta chain in context. The antigen is unknown. The data were obtained in a study of response to subunit inactivated influenza vaccine. Study observations and caveats: That few new T cells are recruited by each seasonal influenza vaccination was the authors' suggestion.

In TCRdb, the RT-PCR reads were re-called with MiXCR into one record per CDR3 protein. This table holds fewer than 600,000 distinct CDR3 sequences, roughly 7.6% found once. The material sequenced was PBMCs from blood, taken around 2 years after vaccination. The receptor was isolated from a man aged 50 to 75 who received an inactivated influenza vaccine.

The CDR3 protein is CASSGLHNSPLHF. The CDR3 bases are TGTGCCAGCAGTGGACTTCATAATTCACCCCTCCACTTT. The chain links TRBV25-1 to TRBJ1-6; D remains unclear. Per germline, CDR1 MGHDK and CDR2 SYGVNS. This CDR3 is 13 amino acids long. V shed 4 bases and J shed 5 bases, with 6 bases lying between them.